This T cell receptor beta chain was recovered during a study of T cell repertoires in cytomegalovirus infection. Whole-study context: A matching HLA type, together with CMV infection, was signaled by public TCR beta signatures. Notes on the study in general: CMV-specific TCR beta clonotypes restricted by HLA-C dominated the ex vivo response. The cumulative frequency of public TCR beta families distinguished individuals who carried CMV together with the relevant HLA.

In TCRdb, the reads were re-called with MiXCR into one record per CDR3 protein. This table has tens of thousands of distinct CDR3 sequences, under 5% appearing once. This clonotype has ten or more counts. Antigen unknown. In germline, CDR1 is SGHTA, CDR2 FQGNSA. The ends were cut back, 4 bases at V and 3 bases at J, with 12 bases in the middle. The CDR3 loop spans 14 amino acids. V is TRBV7-2 and J is TRBJ1-1, with D perhaps matching TRBD1 (5 bases). Specimen: PBMCs. The receptor's source is a human donor in good health (CMV status not recorded). Some clones in this sample may be carry-over from other donors' samples. CDR3 loop: CASSSGGGYTEAFF. CDR3 sequence (DNA): TGTGCCAGCAGCTCCGGGGGGGGATACACTGAAGCTTTCTTT.